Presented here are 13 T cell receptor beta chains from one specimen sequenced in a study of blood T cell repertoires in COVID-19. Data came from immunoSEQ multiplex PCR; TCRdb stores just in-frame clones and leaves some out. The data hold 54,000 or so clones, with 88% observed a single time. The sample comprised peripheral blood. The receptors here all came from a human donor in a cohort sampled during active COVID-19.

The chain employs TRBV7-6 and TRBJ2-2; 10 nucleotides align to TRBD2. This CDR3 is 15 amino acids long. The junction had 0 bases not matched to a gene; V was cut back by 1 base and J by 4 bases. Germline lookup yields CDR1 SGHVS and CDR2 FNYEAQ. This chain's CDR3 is CASSLGTSGTGELFF. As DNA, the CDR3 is TGTGCCAGCAGCTTAGGGACTAGCGGCACCGGGGAGCTGTTTTTT.

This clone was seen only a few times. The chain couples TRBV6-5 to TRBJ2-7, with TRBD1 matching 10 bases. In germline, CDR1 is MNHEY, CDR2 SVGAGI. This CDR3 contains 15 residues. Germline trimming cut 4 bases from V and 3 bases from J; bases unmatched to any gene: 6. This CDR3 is CASSSEGDRGYEQYF. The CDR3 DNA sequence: TGTGCCAGCAGTTCAGAGGGGGACAGGGGCTACGAGCAGTACTTC.

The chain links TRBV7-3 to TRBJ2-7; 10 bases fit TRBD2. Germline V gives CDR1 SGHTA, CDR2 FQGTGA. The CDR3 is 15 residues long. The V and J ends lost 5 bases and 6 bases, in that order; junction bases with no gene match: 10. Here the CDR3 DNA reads TGTGCCAGCAGCATTAAAGCGGGAGGGCCTGGCGAGCAGTACTTC. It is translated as CASSIKAGGPGEQYF.

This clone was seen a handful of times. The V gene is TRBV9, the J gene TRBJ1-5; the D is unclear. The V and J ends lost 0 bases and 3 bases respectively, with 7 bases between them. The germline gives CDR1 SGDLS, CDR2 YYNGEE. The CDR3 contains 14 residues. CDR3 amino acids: CASSVGGNNQPQHF. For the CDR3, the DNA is TGTGCCAGCAGCGTAGGAGGGAACAATCAGCCCCAGCATTTT.

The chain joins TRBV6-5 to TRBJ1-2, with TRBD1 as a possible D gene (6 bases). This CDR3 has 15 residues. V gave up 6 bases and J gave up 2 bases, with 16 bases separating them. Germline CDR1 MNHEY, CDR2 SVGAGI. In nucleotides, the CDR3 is TGTGCCAGCAGAATTTCAGGACAGTCAAACTATGGCTACACCTTC. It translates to CASRISGQSNYGYTF.

The CDR3, as DNA: TGCGCCAGCAGCTTGGCCGGGACAGGGATCCAAGAGACCCAGTACTTC. Translated: CASSLAGTGIQETQYF. The chain is built from TRBV5-1 and TRBJ2-5; TRBD1 matches at 9 bases. CDR3 size: 16 residues. V lost 0 bases and J lost 1; bases outside the gene matches: 4. Germline V gene data show CDR1 as SGHRS and CDR2 as YFSETQ.

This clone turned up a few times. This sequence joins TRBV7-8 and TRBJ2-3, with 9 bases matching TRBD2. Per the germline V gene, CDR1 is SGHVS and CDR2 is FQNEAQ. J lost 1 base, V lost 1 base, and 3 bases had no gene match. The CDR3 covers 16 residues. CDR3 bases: TGTGCCAGCAGCTTAGTGGCGGGAGGGGGCACAGATACGCAGTATTTT. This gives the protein CASSLVAGGGTDTQYF.

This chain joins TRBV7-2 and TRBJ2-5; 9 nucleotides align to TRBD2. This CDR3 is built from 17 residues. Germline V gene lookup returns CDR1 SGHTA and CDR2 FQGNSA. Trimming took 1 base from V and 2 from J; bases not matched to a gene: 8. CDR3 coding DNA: TGTGCCAGCAGCTTAGGGCGGCCCAGCGGGGGGCAAGAGACCCAGTACTTC. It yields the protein CASSLGRPSGGQETQYF.

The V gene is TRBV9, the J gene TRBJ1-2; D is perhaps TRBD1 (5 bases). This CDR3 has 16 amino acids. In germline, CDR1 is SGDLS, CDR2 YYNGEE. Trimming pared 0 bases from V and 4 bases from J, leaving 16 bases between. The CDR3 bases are TGTGCCAGCAGCGTAGGAGAGGGACTGCCTACCTATGGCTACACCTTC. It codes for CASSVGEGLPTYGYTF.

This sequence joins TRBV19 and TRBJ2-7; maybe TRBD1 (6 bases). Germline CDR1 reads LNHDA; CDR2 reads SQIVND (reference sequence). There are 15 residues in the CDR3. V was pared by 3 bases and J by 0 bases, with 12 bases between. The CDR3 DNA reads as TGTGCCAGTAGTATTGGGACACCCATCTCCTACGAGCAGTACTTC. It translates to CASSIGTPISYEQYF.

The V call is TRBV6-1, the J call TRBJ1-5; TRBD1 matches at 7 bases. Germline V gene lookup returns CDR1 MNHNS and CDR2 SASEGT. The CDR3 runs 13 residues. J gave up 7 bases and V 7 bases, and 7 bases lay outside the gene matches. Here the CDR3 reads CASKAQGDQPQHF. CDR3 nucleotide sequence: TGTGCCAGCAAGGCTCAGGGGGACCAGCCCCAGCATTTT.

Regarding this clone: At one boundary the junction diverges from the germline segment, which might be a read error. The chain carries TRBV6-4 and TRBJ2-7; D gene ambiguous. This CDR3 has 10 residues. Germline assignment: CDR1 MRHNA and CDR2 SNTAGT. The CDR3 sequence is CASSDAAKHF. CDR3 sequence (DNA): TGTGCCAGCAGTGACGCGGCTAAACACTTC.

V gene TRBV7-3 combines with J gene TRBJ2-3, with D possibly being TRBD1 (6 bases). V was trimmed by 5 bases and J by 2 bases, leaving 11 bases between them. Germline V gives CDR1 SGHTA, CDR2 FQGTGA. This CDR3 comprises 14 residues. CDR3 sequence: CASSPQGYTDTQYF. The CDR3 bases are TGTGCCAGCAGCCCACAGGGTTACACAGATACGCAGTATTTT.